These 24 T cell receptor beta chains originate from one sample sequenced in a study of healthy donors' naive CD4 and CD8 T cells. TCR libraries were built from about 520 ng of total RNA by linear amplification. TCRdb redid the calling of the reads with MiXCR, one entry per CDR3 protein. The sample records approximately 180,000 distinct CDR3 sequences, 65% to 75% being singletons. Sequencing was done on a sample of naive CD4+ and CD8+ T cells sorted from blood, pooled from several donors. Every receptor here comes from a pool of human donors in good health; the sample pools cells from several healthy donors.

This chain connects TRBV27 to TRBJ1-6; D ambiguous. V lost 5 bases to trimming and J lost 9 bases, with 8 bases between them. The CDR3 length is 12 residues. Germline-derived CDR1 and CDR2 are MNHEY and SMNVEV (reference sequence). This CDR3 is CASSQWGSPLHF. CDR3 nucleotide sequence: TGTGCCAGCAGTCAATGGGGTTCACCCCTCCACTTT.

In DNA form, the CDR3 reads TGCAGCGTTCTTAGCTTACGCGACCGAGAGACCCAGTACTTC. Translating gives CSVLSLRDRETQYF. The gene calls are TRBV29-1 and TRBJ2-5; D gene unclear. Trimming left V 5 bases short and J 4 bases short, with 17 bases between. The CDR3 has 14 amino acids. The germline V gene encodes CDR1 SQVTM and CDR2 ANQGSEA.

This clonotype came up a few times. The V and J genes are TRBV15 and TRBJ1-1, with D hard to call. CDR1 and CDR2 from the germline V gene are LNHNV and YYDKDF (reference sequence). V was pared by 0 bases and J by 1 base, with 6 bases between. This CDR3 is built from 14 residues. The CDR3 loop is CATSRDPGNTEAFF. The CDR3 DNA follows: TGTGCCACCAGCAGAGATCCGGGGAACACTGAAGCTTTCTTT.

The chain employs TRBV5-4 and TRBJ2-7; 8 bases line up with TRBD1. Trimming at V came to 4 bases and at J to 4 bases, leaving 10 bases not matched to a gene. Germline CDR1 SGHNT, CDR2 YYREEE (reference sequence). This CDR3 is built from 15 residues. The CDR3 sequence: CASSLLPGGGYEQYF. CDR3 coding DNA: TGTGCCAGCAGCCTACTGCCAGGGGGCGGGTACGAGCAGTACTTC.

The V call is TRBV12-3 or TRBV12-4, the J call TRBJ1-1, with 11 bases matching TRBD1. The CDR3 runs to 16 residues. Trimming removed 5 bases from V and 4 bases from J; junction bases left unmatched: 9. The DNA of the CDR3 is TGTGCCAGCAGTCCGGGACAGGGGGGCACGGGCACTGAAGCTTTCTTT. Translation gives CASSPGQGGTGTEAFF.

V gene TRBV29-1 combines with J gene TRBJ2-1, with TRBD2 matching over 8 bases. Germline V gives CDR1 SQVTM, CDR2 ANQGSEA. This CDR3 comprises 10 residues. The V segment lost 4 bases and the J segment 10 bases; nucleotides outside the gene matches: 0. The chain's CDR3 is CSVVAGEQFF. CDR3 DNA: TGCAGCGTTGTAGCGGGAGAGCAGTTCTTC.

This chain links TRBV6-2 or TRBV6-3 with TRBJ2-2; possibly TRBD1 or TRBD2 for D (6 bases each). CDR1 and CDR2 from the germline V gene are MNHEY and SVGEGT. V lost 8 bases and J lost 5, with 21 bases in between. The CDR3 is 16 residues long. DNA of the CDR3: TGTGCCAGCGAACCTCCGGGGGCGCTGGGGACCGGGGAGCTGTTTTTT. This sequence encodes CASEPPGALGTGELFF.

The chain couples TRBV6-2 or TRBV6-3 to TRBJ2-2, with 8 nucleotides matching TRBD1. Per germline, CDR1 MNHEY and CDR2 SVGEGT. The CDR3 spans 15 residues. V shed 6 bases and J 7 bases; nucleotides not matched to a gene: 10. CDR3 sequence: CASSDAGGDDGELFF. CDR3 coding DNA: TGTGCCAGCAGCGATGCAGGGGGCGATGACGGGGAGCTGTTTTTT.

This chain uses TRBV6-5 with TRBJ1-1, with D maybe TRBD1 (5 bases). Germline-derived CDR1 and CDR2 are MNHEY and SVGAGI. This CDR3 region has 14 residues. The V end was cut by 0 bases, the J end by 3 bases, with 8 bases between. This chain's CDR3 is CASSYSWDYTEAFF. The DNA of the CDR3 is TGTGCCAGCAGTTACTCCTGGGACTACACTGAAGCTTTCTTT.

This clonotype was observed a few times. The chain uses TRBV4-1 and TRBJ1-1; tentatively, D is TRBD1 (6 bases). Germline V gene lookup returns CDR1 MGHRA and CDR2 YSYEKL. The V end lost 3 bases, the J end lost 1 base, and 15 bases lay between the germline ends. This CDR3 comprises 16 residues. This CDR3 reads CASSHYRDPPNTEAFF. The CDR3, as DNA: TGCGCCAGCAGCCATTACAGGGACCCGCCGAACACTGAAGCTTTCTTT.

There are a few counts of this clonotype. This rearrangement joins TRBV19 to TRBJ2-7; a weak D match, TRBD1 (5 bases). Looked up from germline, CDR1 is LNHDA and CDR2 is SQIVND (reference sequence). V lost 5 bases and J 4 bases, leaving 12 bases between the germline ends. The CDR3 length is 13 residues. CDR3 nucleotide sequence: TGTGCCAGTAGTCGGAACAGGCAATACGAGCAGTACTTC. Its translation: CASSRNRQYEQYF. The whole variable domain, remainder taken from reference TRBV19 and TRBJ2-7, is DGGITQSPKYLFRKEGQNVTLSCEQNLNHDAMYWYRQDPGQGLRLIYYSQIVNDFQKGDIAEGYSVSREKKESFPLTVTSAQKNPTAFYLCASSRNRQYEQYFGPGTRLTVT.

The chain uses TRBV5-6 and TRBJ1-1; D possibly corresponds to TRBD1 (5 bases). The V end lost 4 bases, the J end lost 4 bases, and 17 bases lay between the germline ends. There are 15 residues in the CDR3. CDR1 is SGHDT, CDR2 YYEEEE, per germline. The CDR3 DNA reads TGTGCCAGCAGCGGGGACGGCTGGATTGGCACTGAAGCTTTCTTT. Its translation is CASSGDGWIGTEAFF.

The chain recombines TRBV10-3 with TRBJ2-5; 13 bases fit TRBD2. This CDR3 has 14 residues. The J segment lost 5 bases and the V segment lost 6 bases, leaving 3 bases of the junction unmatched. CDR1 and CDR2 (germline): ENHRY, SYGVKD. DNA of the CDR3: TGTGCCATCAGACCGACTAGCGGGAGGGAGACCCAGTACTTC. Its translation: CAIRPTSGRETQYF.

The sample holds one count of this clonotype. The junction does not match germline at one end; this may be a read error. J is TRBJ2-5 and V is TRBV4-1; D is possibly TRBD2 (5 bases). This CDR3 has 15 amino acids. Per germline, CDR1 MGHRA and CDR2 YSYEKL. The chain's CDR3 is CASSQVSGSGETQYF. The CDR3 nucleotides read TGCGCTAGCAGCCAAGTATCGGGAAGCGGAGAGACCCAGTACTTC.

The rearrangement links TRBV29-1 to TRBJ1-1, with 7 bases matching TRBD1. This CDR3 region has 13 residues. CDR1 and CDR2 from the germline V gene are SQVTM and ANQGSEA. Trimming took 7 bases from V and 4 from J; bases not matched to a gene: 9. The CDR3 region has the DNA TGCAGCGAGCTAACAGGGGATGGCACTGAAGCTTTCTTT. Translated, it gives CSELTGDGTEAFF.

This chain uses TRBV5-6 with TRBJ2-7; a possible D gene is TRBD1 (6 bases). CDR3 length: 11 amino acids. V lost 4 bases and J 9 bases, leaving 11 bases between the germline ends. CDR1 and CDR2 from the germline V gene are SGHDT and YYEEEE. The CDR3 DNA reads as TGTGCCAGCAGCCAGGGGTTGCGGCAGTACGTC. This codes for CASSQGLRQYV.

The chain combines TRBV29-1 with TRBJ2-1; 7 nucleotides align to TRBD1. This CDR3 region has 16 residues. After removal of 3 bases from V and 4 bases from J, the junction contained 12 bases not matched to a gene. The germline CDR1 and CDR2 sequences are SQVTM and ANQGSEA. The DNA for the CDR3 is TGCAGCGTTGATAGCCTTTTCCGACAGGGTTACAATGAGCAGTTCTTC. This codes for CSVDSLFRQGYNEQFF.

The genes are TRBV10-3 and TRBJ1-3; D is unclear. Trimming took off 7 bases at V and 0 bases at J, with 10 bases between the two ends. This CDR3 is built from 14 residues. The V gene's germline CDR1 is ENHRY and CDR2 SYGVKD. The CDR3 bases are TGTGCCATCACCGACCCGATCTCTGGAAACACCATATATTTT. Translating it yields CAITDPISGNTIYF.

The chain recombines TRBV5-5 with TRBJ1-1; D unclear. The germline CDR1 and CDR2 sequences are SGHKS and YYEKEE (reference sequence). The V end lost 2 bases, the J end lost 0 bases, and 8 bases lay between the germline ends. This CDR3 is built from 14 residues. In nucleotides, the CDR3 is TGTGCCAGCAGCTTAAGAGGCCTGAACACTGAAGCTTTCTTT. This sequence encodes CASSLRGLNTEAFF.

The chain combines TRBV29-1 with TRBJ1-2; possible D gene TRBD1, 6 bases. The CDR3 consists of 15 residues. Between the trimmed V and J ends, which lost 1 base and 0 bases, there was a span of 12 bases. The germline V gene encodes CDR1 SQVTM and CDR2 ANQGSEA. CDR3 sequence reads: CSVEADRPTNYGYTF. The CDR3 region has the DNA TGCAGCGTTGAAGCCGACAGGCCGACTAACTATGGCTACACCTTC.

V usage is TRBV24-1 and J usage is TRBJ1-1, with a possible D match to TRBD1 (5 bases). The CDR3 runs 13 residues. Germline assignment: CDR1 KGHDR and CDR2 SFDVKD. The V gene lost 4 bases and the J gene lost 6 bases, with 11 bases spanning the gap. The CDR3 nucleotides are TGTGCCACCAGTGACCGGGACGTAGCTGAAGCTTTCTTT. It translates to CATSDRDVAEAFF.

V gene TRBV27 combines with J gene TRBJ2-3; D may be TRBD2 (6 bases). With 3 bases removed from V and 6 bases from J, the gap between germline ends came to 13 bases. The CDR3 extends over 14 amino acids. Per germline, CDR1 MNHEY and CDR2 SMNVEV (reference sequence). CDR3 in amino acids: CASSFFGGFDTQYF. The DNA for the CDR3 is TGTGCCAGCAGTTTCTTCGGGGGATTTGATACGCAGTATTTT.

This chain connects TRBV4-2 to TRBJ1-1, with unresolved D. The germline V gene has CDR1 LGHNA and CDR2 YNFKEQ. The CDR3 has 13 residues. V lost 0 bases and J lost 4, with 6 bases in between. The CDR3, as DNA: TGTGCCAGCAGCCAAGAACAATTCACTGAAGCTTTCTTT. Protein: CASSQEQFTEAFF.

The chain recombines TRBV11-2 with TRBJ2-1; D is possibly TRBD1 (5 bases). Trimming took off 5 bases at V and 6 bases at J, with 17 bases between the two ends. Germline CDR1 reads SGHAT; CDR2 reads FQNNGV. This CDR3 region has 15 residues. The CDR3 reads CASSDSFRESNEQFF. As DNA, the CDR3 is TGTGCCAGCAGCGACAGCTTCCGCGAATCCAATGAGCAGTTCTTC.